These 5 T cell receptor beta chains came from one sample sequenced in a study of blood T cell repertoires in COVID-19. This table comes from immunoSEQ multiplex PCR, and its TCRdb copy is limited to in-frame clones, with some not included. The table lists some 180,000 clones, roughly four fifths of them singletons, with roughly 6.3% in the top ten. Sequenced sample: peripheral blood. The receptors come from a human donor in a cohort sampled during active COVID-19.

The chain uses TRBV2 and TRBJ1-6, with D possibly being TRBD1 (5 bases). The germline gives CDR1 SNHLY, CDR2 FYNNEI. The CDR3 is 14 residues long. V lost 10 bases and J 7 bases, leaving 17 bases between the germline ends. The CDR3 sequence is CATDRGGGNSPLHF. DNA of the CDR3: TGTGCCACCGATCGGGGTGGGGGGAATTCACCCCTCCACTTT. The variable domain in full, with the rest retrieved from reference TRBV2 and TRBJ1-6, is EPEVTQTPSHQVTQMGQEVILRCVPISNHLYFYWYRQILGQKVEFLVSFYNNEISEKSEIFDDQFSVERPDGSNFTLKIRSTKLEDSAMYFCATDRGGGNSPLHFGNGTRLTVT.

This chain connects TRBV11-2 to TRBJ2-1, with 8 bases identical to TRBD2. The germline V gene has CDR1 SGHAT and CDR2 FQNNGV. The junction had 7 bases not matched to a gene; V was cut back by 1 base and J by 8 bases. The CDR3 has 15 amino acids. The CDR3: CASSLVRGGLDEQFF. The CDR3 region has the DNA TGTGCCAGCAGCTTAGTTCGGGGGGGGCTTGATGAGCAGTTCTTC.

The chain uses TRBV9 and TRBJ2-2; no firm D call. The CDR3 loop spans 15 amino acids. Germline assignment: CDR1 SGDLS and CDR2 YYNGEE. Trimming shortened V by 0 bases and J by 0 bases, and 6 bases separated the two germline ends. The CDR3 DNA reads TGTGCCAGCAGCGTAGCCACAGCGAACACCGGGGAGCTGTTTTTT. Its protein product is CASSVATANTGELFF.

The chain couples TRBV6-5 to TRBJ2-1, with 8 bases identical to TRBD1. Germline V gene lookup returns CDR1 MNHEY and CDR2 SVGAGI. V shed 6 bases and J 8 bases; nucleotides not matched to a gene: 12. This CDR3 comprises 15 residues. The DNA of the CDR3 is TGTGCCAGCAGCCCAAGCTGGACAGGGACTTATGAGCAGTTCTTC. This sequence encodes CASSPSWTGTYEQFF.

The rearrangement joins TRBV20-1 to TRBJ2-1; TRBD2 matches at 8 bases. The V gene's germline CDR1 is DFQATT and CDR2 SNEGSKA (reference sequence). With 3 bases clipped from V and 6 bases from J, the junction kept 7 bases outside the gene matches. The CDR3 has 14 amino acids. CDR3 in amino acids: CSASGGGPSNEQFF. The CDR3 nucleotides are TGCAGTGCTAGTGGCGGGGGGCCGAGCAATGAGCAGTTCTTC.